The rows below give T cell receptor beta chains drawn from one sample of a study of cytomegalovirus exposure and HLA in healthy donors. Profiled with immunoSEQ multiplex PCR; TCRdb holds only in-frame clones, not every one. The data hold fewer than 100,000 clones, with 75% to 80% observed a single time. Sequenced: PBMCs. These receptors all come from a woman in her 40s in good health and CMV-seronegative. Each CDR3 is given with its conserved first and last residue.

>TRBV10-3|TRBJ1-2
CAISGETYYGYTF
>TRBV6-1|TRBJ2-7
CASREKDSYYEQYF
>TRBV5-4|TRBJ2-1
CASSLAGEGGNEQFF
>TRBV7-3|TRBJ2-1
CASSLGLVNEQFF
>TRBV2|TRBJ1-2
CASSDSSLSYGYTF
>TRBV18|TRBJ1-5
CASSQSGGDQPQHF
>TRBV5-6|TRBJ1-1
CASSLQEVTEAFF
>TRBV2|TRBJ1-5
CASSETTAVTQPQHF
>TRBV5-1|TRBJ2-5
CASKITSGGREETQYF
>TRBV6-1|TRBJ2-1
CASSSEVDSYNEQFF
>TRBV15|TRBJ2-5
CATSRDQVPGDQYF
>TRBV15|TRBJ1-4
CATSRDLIQATNEKLFF
>TRBV6-4|TRBJ1-1
CASSERGNTEAFF
>TRBV5-6|TRBJ2-3
CASSLVGGGAYQAADTQYF
>TRBV27|TRBJ1-2
CASSFQGNYGYTF
>TRBV4-1|TRBJ2-1
CASSQLRGDFSYNEQFF
>TRBV12-5|TRBJ2-1
CASGWGASGVYEQFF
>TRBV5-1|TRBJ1-4
CASSLLPSGDRITNEKLFF
>TRBV4-2|TRBJ1-6
CASSQERGLPLHF
>TRBV7-9|TRBJ1-1
CASSQQGWDTEAFF
>TRBV7-2|TRBJ1-5
CASSLTGLNQPQHF
>TRBV11-2|TRBJ1-2
CASSLDLGGGYTF
>TRBV9|TRBJ2-2
CASSALSGGTGELFF